This T cell receptor beta chain was obtained from a study of identical twins. Template switching created a universal primer site, and the cDNA included unique molecular identifiers. TCRdb processed the 5' RACE reads anew with MiXCR; each CDR3 protein has one entry. In the table there are under 1 million distinct CDR3 sequences, around an eighth of which are singletons. Comment on this clonotype: The antigen is undetermined.

General observations from the study: Invariant cells of the MAIT and iNKT types might have partly distorted the zero-insertion analyses. Models predicted less out-of-frame TCR alpha sharing in monozygotic twins than was found.

Trimming at V came to 10 bases and at J to 0 bases, leaving 9 bases not matched to a gene. The CDR3 is 16 residues long. CDR1 is ENHRY and CDR2 is SYGVKD in the germline V gene. These records were also assigned to another study, of yellow fever vaccine responses in identical twins.

The receptor comes from a woman younger than 30 in good health. The sequenced sample consisted of PBMCs. This rearrangement joins TRBV10-3 to TRBJ2-4; 10 bases are a match to TRBD2. The CDR3 spells CATRTSGNLAKNIQYF. CDR3 sequence (DNA): TGTGCCACCAGGACTAGCGGAAATCTAGCCAAAAACATTCAGTACTTC.